This T cell receptor beta chain was obtained from a study of molecular identifiers for immune sequencing clone quantification. General observations from the study: Clones exceeding 20 RNA copies carried over 97% of effector molecules but under 1% of naive-cell molecules. In a background of under 1.3 million naive cells, spiked Jurkat TCR RNA from one cell was reportedly detectable. Highly expanded clone sizes could be underestimated by identical TCR molecules that share a barcode.

This clonotype showed up many times. Its matching antigen is unknown. TCRdb recomputed calls from the PCR reads with MiXCR, one row per CDR3 protein. This sample has over 300,000 distinct CDR3 sequences; roughly 24% occur once, and the top ten carry 0.65% to 0.95%. The ends were cut back, 0 bases at V and 0 bases at J, with 15 bases in the middle. CDR1 and CDR2 from the germline V gene are SGHRS and YFSETQ. This CDR3 spans 17 amino acids. Sequenced input: naive CD8+ T cells from blood, with Jurkat cell RNA spiked in. This sample's subset: FACS-sorted CD8+CD4-CCR7+CD45RA+ naive T cells. The chain recombines TRBV5-1 with TRBJ1-1; no reliable D call. This clonotype was sampled from a human donor in good health. Some libraries in this study had Jurkat cell RNA spiked in. The CDR3 spells CASSLAAVGGMNTEAFF. The CDR3 nucleotides are TGCGCCAGCAGCTTGGCGGCGGTGGGAGGGATGAACACTGAAGCTTTCTTT.